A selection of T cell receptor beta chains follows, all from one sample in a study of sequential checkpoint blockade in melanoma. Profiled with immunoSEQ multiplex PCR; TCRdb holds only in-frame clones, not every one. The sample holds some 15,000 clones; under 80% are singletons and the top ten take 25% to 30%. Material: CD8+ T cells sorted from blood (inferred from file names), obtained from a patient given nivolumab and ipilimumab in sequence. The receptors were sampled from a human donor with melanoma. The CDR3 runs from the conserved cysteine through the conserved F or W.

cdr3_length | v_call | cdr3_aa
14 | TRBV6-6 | CASSFRTGTDTQYF
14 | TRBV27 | CASSFGYGNAEAFF
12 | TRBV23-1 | CAKRGFDTEAFF
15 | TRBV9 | CASSEGLAYDNEQFF
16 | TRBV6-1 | CASSEARGTGANVLTF
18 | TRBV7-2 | CASSHHPGQATINQPQHF
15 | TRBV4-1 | CASSFLQRGSEGYTF
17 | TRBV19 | CASSIIVGGRGEEKLFF
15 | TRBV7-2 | CASSPRTWGDSPLHF
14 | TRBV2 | CASSTAEGRGPQHF
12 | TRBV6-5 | CASSGTGTEAFF
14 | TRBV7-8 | CASSQDRVSYGYTF
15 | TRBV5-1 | CASSPEGQRNQPQHF
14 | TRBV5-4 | CASSLGSGTYEQYF
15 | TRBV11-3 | CASSLAPAPAETQYF
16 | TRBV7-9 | CASSFSGGPAKNIQYF
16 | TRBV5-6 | CASSSTGTASTDTQYF
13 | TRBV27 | CASSPTGGQGYTF
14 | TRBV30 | CAWSVGDSDNEQFF
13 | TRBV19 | CASRLGANTEAFF
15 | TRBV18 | CASSPQEGLLYEQYF
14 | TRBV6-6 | CASSPTGGSEPQHF
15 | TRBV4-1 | CASSQGGGSNQPQHF
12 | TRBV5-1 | CASRREGEEQFF
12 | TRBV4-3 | CASSRGLDGYTF
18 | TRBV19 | CASKEGSGRIGRTGELFF
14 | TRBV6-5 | CATRAGGLNQPQHF
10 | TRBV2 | CAISTGELFF
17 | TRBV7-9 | CASSLVEGRGDQETQYF
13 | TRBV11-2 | CASSRGEFYEQYF
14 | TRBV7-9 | CASSSRDRGDEQYF
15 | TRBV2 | CASSVWDRVKDTQYF
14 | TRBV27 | CASSQGLARETQYF
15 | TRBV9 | CASSVESTRRDIQYF
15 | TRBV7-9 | CASSLTGGRTDTQYF
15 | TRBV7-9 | CASSLETGPGNTIYF
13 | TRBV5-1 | CASWDRVDTEAFF
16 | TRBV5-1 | CASSSMTGGSSYEQYF